This note documents a single TCR beta chain sequence. The target antigen is unknown. This entry is derived from a study of vaccination and CD4 T cells after COVID-19. Overall study: Convalescent cases consisted of six males and four females, of whom two were Hispanic. A median of roughly 97 days (range 35 to 161) separated diagnosis from post-COVID sampling. Post-vaccine sample collection happened at a median of 72 days after dose two, ranging 14 to 241. The authors exposed cells to overlapping spike peptides derived from SARS-CoV-2, HCoV-NL63, HCoV-OC43 and HCoV-229E.

The germline CDR1 and CDR2 sequences are DFQATT and SNEGSKA (reference sequence). The CDR3 runs to 15 residues. V lost 6 bases and J lost 2, with 20 bases in between. As to time point: late sampling 161 to 241 days after vaccination in three convalescent patients. Treatment noted: 10-day PBMC culture with coronavirus spike peptide pools or control peptides (ViraFEST assay). The Oncomine TCR Beta short-read assay was applied to DNA of cultured CD4+ T cells. MiXCR, applied by TCRdb to the PCR reads, yields one record per CDR3 protein. In the table there are 25,000 to 30,000 distinct CDR3 sequences, 36% of which are singletons.

Sequenced material: CD4+ T cells from blood, cultured in vitro, taken about 7 months after SARS-CoV-2 vaccination. This chain uses TRBV20-1 with TRBJ2-7; maybe TRBD2 (7 bases). The TCR was taken from a human donor who had recovered from COVID-19. The CDR3 protein is CSAPAGAGKPYEQYF. The CDR3 nucleotides are TGCAGTGCCCCTGCGGGGGCGGGAAAGCCCTACGAGCAGTACTTC.